Below, 27 T cell receptor beta chains from the same sample are listed, as sequenced in a study of blood T cells in healthy people across ages. A second PCR of roughly 6 to 12 cycles used a sample-barcoded 5' primer and a J-beta primer mix. MiXCR was run by TCRdb on the 5' RACE reads, yielding one entry per CDR3 protein. This table holds over 750,000 distinct CDR3 sequences, 20% to 25% found once. This same sample was also part of a study on T cells of mothers and their children.

The source material was blood. These receptors were obtained from a boy between 10 and 17 years old in good health.

This clonotype has a handful of counts. The V gene is TRBV6-5, the J gene TRBJ2-7; no firm D call. Per germline, CDR1 MNHEY and CDR2 SVGAGI. This CDR3 has 15 amino acids. V lost 0 bases, J lost 3 bases, and 12 bases lay in between. Here the CDR3 reads CASSYSPGPSYEQYF. CDR3 bases: TGTGCCAGCAGTTACTCCCCCGGCCCAAGCTACGAGCAGTACTTC.

This chain uses TRBV6-1 with TRBJ1-5; D unclear. The CDR3 has 16 amino acids. CDR1 is MNHNS, CDR2 SASEGT, per germline. The V end lost 0 bases, the J end lost 3 bases, and 12 bases lay between the germline ends. CDR3 nucleotides: TGTGCCAGCAGTGAAGCGCGATTCACCGCCAATCAGCCCCAGCATTTT. It specifies CASSEARFTANQPQHF.

This clonotype has a single count. The V gene is TRBV6-2 or TRBV6-3, the J gene TRBJ2-7; perhaps TRBD2 as D (6 bases). Trimming pared 7 bases from V and 8 bases from J, leaving 15 bases between. The CDR3 spans 12 residues. Germline CDR1 is MNHEY and CDR2 is SVGEGT. CDR3 DNA: TGTGCCAGCAAGGGACTTATTGCTCAGCAGTACTTC. Its translation is CASKGLIAQQYF.

The rearrangement joins TRBV29-1 to TRBJ2-3, with unresolved D. The CDR3 is 9 residues long. Germline assignment: CDR1 SQVTM and CDR2 ANQGSEA. V dropped 3 bases and J dropped 8 bases, with 3 bases sitting between them. CDR3 residues: CSVDGTQYF. DNA of the CDR3: TGCAGCGTTGACGGTACGCAGTATTTT.

This clonotype has just a few counts. This rearrangement joins TRBV13 to TRBJ2-1; D call uncertain. Trimming removed 2 bases from V and 10 bases from J, with 6 bases in between. Germline assignment: CDR1 PRHDT and CDR2 FYEKMQ (reference sequence). The length of the CDR3 is 11 residues. The CDR3 sequence: CASSLREEQFF. The CDR3 bases are TGTGCCAGCAGCTTAAGGGAAGAGCAGTTCTTC.

This clonotype showed up just a few times. The V and J genes are TRBV7-9 and TRBJ1-2; no firm D call. The germline V gene has CDR1 SEHNR and CDR2 FQNEAQ (reference sequence). Trimming pared 6 bases from V and 3 bases from J, leaving 17 bases between. This CDR3 spans 15 amino acids. The CDR3 sequence is CASRPIVRWDYGYTF. For the CDR3, the DNA is TGTGCCAGCAGGCCAATCGTACGGTGGGACTATGGCTACACCTTC.

V and J are TRBV20-1 and TRBJ1-2; unclear D gene. The CDR3 runs to 12 residues. Germline assignment: CDR1 DFQATT and CDR2 SNEGSKA (reference sequence). Trimming left V 6 bases short and J 4 bases short, with 12 bases between. CDR3 DNA sequence: TGCAGTGCCGTCCCGGGGAGCTATGGCTACACCTTC. Amino acids: CSAVPGSYGYTF.

The V call is TRBV4-3, the J call TRBJ1-2; 10 bases are a match to TRBD1. This CDR3 spans 15 amino acids. Germline CDR1 and CDR2: LGHNA and YSLEER. Unmatched junction bases numbered 2, after V lost 0 bases and J lost 4 bases. CDR3 sequence: CASSQEGTGAYGYTF. Here the CDR3 DNA reads TGCGCCAGCAGCCAAGAAGGGACAGGGGCCTATGGCTACACCTTC.

This clonotype was observed a few times. V gene TRBV7-2 combines with J gene TRBJ2-3; D gene uncertain. Germline V CDR1 and CDR2: SGHTA, FQGNSA. The CDR3 totals 16 residues. Trimming cost V 1 base and J 2 bases, with 13 bases left between them. The CDR3 DNA is TGTGCCAGCAGCTTAGGGGCGGACGGATCCACAGATACGCAGTATTTT. Protein sequence: CASSLGADGSTDTQYF.

Only a few counts were recorded for this clonotype. A read error may produce the germline difference seen at one junction end. The chain recombines TRBV4-1 with TRBJ2-4; the match to TRBD1 covers 10 bases. The CDR3 loop spans 16 amino acids. CDR1 and CDR2 (germline): MGHRA, YSYEKL. CDR3 protein: CASIQDRGTGVDIQYF. The CDR3 DNA reads as TGCGCCAGCATCCAAGATCGCGGGACAGGGGTAGACATTCAGTACTTC.

V usage is TRBV6-5 and J usage is TRBJ2-3; D ambiguous. CDR1 and CDR2 (germline): MNHEY, SVGAGI. Between the trimmed V and J ends, which lost 4 bases and 14 bases, there was a span of 19 bases. The CDR3 has 13 amino acids. CDR3 DNA: TGTGCCAGCAGTTGCTCGATATCAGGCCACCGGTATTTT. Translated: CASSCSISGHRYF.

The chain is built from TRBV6-2 or TRBV6-3 and TRBJ2-1; D call uncertain. The germline CDR1 and CDR2 sequences are MNHEY and SVGEGT. V was pared by 6 bases and J by 3 bases, with 18 bases between. This CDR3 has 16 residues. The chain's CDR3 is CASSMDARPVYNEQFF. The CDR3 bases are TGTGCCAGCAGCATGGATGCCCGGCCCGTCTACAATGAGCAGTTCTTC.

This clonotype has just a few counts. This chain links TRBV12-3 or TRBV12-4 with TRBJ2-7; tentatively, D is TRBD1 (6 bases). The CDR3 runs 14 residues. Trimming stripped 6 bases from V and 7 bases from J, with 19 bases between. The CDR3 loop is CASSGTQASVEQYF. The CDR3 DNA is TGTGCCAGCAGCGGGACACAAGCCTCGGTAGAGCAGTACTTC.

The sample holds a few counts of this clonotype. The CDR3 loop is CASSYVGAFGQGETQYF. CDR3 DNA sequence: TGTGCCAGCAGTTATGTTGGGGCATTTGGACAGGGCGAGACCCAGTACTTC. The chain combines TRBV6-5 with TRBJ2-5; TRBD1 matches at 8 bases. After removal of 3 bases from V and 5 bases from J, the junction contained 14 bases not matched to a gene. In germline, CDR1 is MNHEY, CDR2 SVGAGI. The CDR3 has 17 amino acids.

The chain combines TRBV5-1 with TRBJ2-4; 14 nucleotides match TRBD2. The CDR3 loop spans 16 amino acids. V lost 4 bases to trimming and J lost 3 bases; unmatched junction nucleotides: 3. Germline-derived CDR1 and CDR2 are SGHRS and YFSETQ. DNA of the CDR3: TGCGCCAGCAGCGGGGGACTAGCGGGAGTCAAAAACATTCAGTACTTC. This translates into CASSGGLAGVKNIQYF.

The chain uses TRBV4-3 and TRBJ1-3, with D unresolved. The V gene lost 0 bases and the J gene lost 0 bases, with 3 bases spanning the gap. Germline-derived CDR1 and CDR2 are LGHNA and YSLEER. This CDR3 is 14 amino acids long. CDR3 in DNA: TGCGCCAGCAGCCAAGAAGCCTCTGGAAACACCATATATTTT. This encodes CASSQEASGNTIYF.

For the CDR3, the DNA is TGCAGCGTCCAGGTGACGGAGGGTCGGGATACGCAGTATTTT. Translated, it gives CSVQVTEGRDTQYF. V gene TRBV29-1 combines with J gene TRBJ2-3; tentatively, D is TRBD2 (6 bases). Germline V gene data show CDR1 as SQVTM and CDR2 as ANQGSEA. With 6 bases removed from V and 6 bases from J, the gap between germline ends came to 19 bases. The CDR3 loop spans 14 amino acids.

This clonotype has just a few counts. CDR3: CASSTRDISNTEAFF. In DNA, the CDR3 is TGTGCCAGCAGTACCCGGGACATCTCGAACACTGAAGCTTTCTTT. The gene calls are TRBV6-2 or TRBV6-3 and TRBJ1-1; perhaps TRBD1 as D (6 bases). The germline CDR1 and CDR2 sequences are MNHEY and SVGEGT. Deletions cut 5 bases from V and 1 base from J, with 14 bases between. This CDR3 is built from 15 residues.

This clonotype was counted between two and nine times. This chain connects TRBV7-9 to TRBJ2-1, with a possible D match to TRBD1 (6 bases). This CDR3 spans 14 amino acids. Per germline, CDR1 SEHNR and CDR2 FQNEAQ (reference sequence). Trimming pared 5 bases from V and 7 bases from J, leaving 15 bases between. The CDR3 region is CASSKIGQGNEQFF. CDR3 nucleotide sequence: TGTGCCAGCAGCAAAATAGGTCAGGGGAATGAGCAGTTCTTC.

This sequence joins TRBV3-1 and TRBJ2-1; tentative D call: TRBD1 (7 bases). The germline V gene has CDR1 LGHDT and CDR2 YNNKEL (reference sequence). V lost 3 bases and J 8 bases, leaving 20 bases between the germline ends. The CDR3 loop spans 16 amino acids. In nucleotides, the CDR3 is TGTGCCAGCAGCCAGATAGCAGGGGGGATAAGCGATGAGCAGTTCTTC. Translated, it gives CASSQIAGGISDEQFF.

The rearrangement links TRBV14 to TRBJ2-3; D uncertain. This CDR3 is 14 amino acids long. Between the trimmed V and J ends, which lost 5 bases and 1 base, there was a span of 10 bases. Germline loops: CDR1 SGHDN, CDR2 FVKESK. This chain's CDR3 is CASSWDVGTDTQYF. The CDR3 coding sequence is TGTGCCAGCAGCTGGGATGTCGGCACAGATACGCAGTATTTT.

The gene calls are TRBV28 and TRBJ2-5; D possibly corresponds to TRBD2 (7 bases). The CDR3 runs 14 residues. The germline V gene encodes CDR1 MDHEN and CDR2 SYDVKM. Trimming pared 5 bases from V and 4 bases from J, leaving 14 bases between. CDR3 protein: CASSTSAGAETQYF. CDR3 coding DNA: TGTGCCAGCAGTACCTCGGCGGGGGCAGAGACCCAGTACTTC.

CDR3 nucleotide sequence: TGTGCCAGCAGCTTAATGTGGAGCACTGAAGCTTTCTTT. Amino acid sequence: CASSLMWSTEAFF. This rearrangement joins TRBV7-2 to TRBJ1-1; the D is unclear. The V gene's germline CDR1 is SGHTA and CDR2 FQGNSA. Trimming removed 2 bases from V and 4 bases from J, with 8 bases in between. CDR3 length: 13 amino acids.

This clonotype was seen once. The chain carries TRBV29-1 and TRBJ1-4; no clear D gene. CDR3 length: 13 amino acids. The V and J ends lost 7 bases and 4 bases respectively, with 13 bases between them. Germline V gene sequence: CDR1 SQVTM, CDR2 ANQGSEA. Here the CDR3 DNA reads TGCAGCGGCCAGCCTTCCCATAATGAAAAACTGTTTTTT. As protein: CSGQPSHNEKLFF.

A word on this clonotype: Given the absence of the conserved phenylalanine or tryptophan at the CDR3 end, a read error is likely. V is TRBV10-3 and J is TRBJ2-5; D may correspond to TRBD1 or TRBD2 (6 bases each). From germline, CDR1 is ENHRY and CDR2 SYGVKD. CDR3 length: 13 residues. The CDR3 loop reads CVTLGGGEETQYL. The CDR3 DNA reads as TGTGTCACCCTGGGGGGCGGCGAAGAGACCCAGTACCTC.

This clonotype was observed a handful of times. This sequence joins TRBV7-9 and TRBJ2-2; D tentatively fits TRBD1 or TRBD2 (5 bases each). The CDR3 loop spans 14 amino acids. The germline V gene has CDR1 SEHNR and CDR2 FQNEAQ (reference sequence). V was trimmed by 7 bases and J by 2 bases, leaving 11 bases between them. The CDR3 sequence is CASNGAPNTGELFF. CDR3 nucleotide sequence: TGTGCCAGCAACGGGGCCCCAAACACCGGGGAGCTGTTTTTT.

The J gene is TRBJ2-7, the V gene TRBV7-9; TRBD1 matches at 9 bases. The CDR3 loop spans 14 amino acids. CDR1 is SEHNR and CDR2 is FQNEAQ in the germline V gene (reference sequence). V lost 6 bases and J lost 5; bases outside the gene matches: 8. The CDR3 reads CASSQRDRENEQYF. CDR3 bases: TGTGCCAGCAGTCAAAGGGACAGGGAGAACGAGCAGTACTTC.